What follows describes a single TCR beta chain. The target antigen is unknown. The data belong to a study of blood T cells in healthy people across ages. Findings of the study overall: Per million T cells, TCR beta diversity dropped roughly linearly as age increased. With donor CMV status unknown, expanded clonotype changes were possibly confounded.

The CDR3 loop spans 15 amino acids. Germline CDR1 SGHRS, CDR2 YFSETQ. After removal of 1 base from V and 2 bases from J, the junction contained 2 bases not matched to a gene. The authors ran a second PCR of about 6 to 11 cycles using a sample-barcoded 5' primer and a J-beta primer mix. Each cDNA molecule carried a tag from a template-switch adaptor that contained 12 random nucleotides. TCRdb reanalysed the 5' RACE reads using MiXCR and keeps one entry per CDR3 protein. The sample lists around 800,000 distinct CDR3 sequences; about 55% were seen once. The sequenced sample was blood. The TCR comes from a man older than 75 in good health. The chain joins TRBV5-1 to TRBJ2-4; TRBD1 agrees at 8 bases. This chain's CDR3 is CASSLTGGTKNIQYF. The DNA of the CDR3 is TGCGCCAGCAGCTTGACAGGGGGAACCAAAAACATTCAGTACTTC.